This passage covers 28 T cell receptor beta chains from one sample sequenced in a study of CD8 T cells in Susac syndrome. Roughly 0.45 to 1 ug RNA was reverse transcribed with random hexamers. TCRdb re-called the immunoSEQ multiplex PCR reads through MiXCR, storing one row per CDR3 protein. The sample lists roughly 130,000 distinct CDR3 sequences, roughly 96% seen once, with more than 0.095% in the top ten. The sample consisted of CD4+ T cells from PBMCs. The receptor source for this set is a human donor in good health.

This sequence joins TRBV3-1 and TRBJ2-1; tentatively, D is TRBD1 or TRBD2 (5 bases each). V gave up 1 base and J gave up 9 bases, with 13 bases separating them. The CDR3 length is 14 residues. Per germline, CDR1 LGHDT and CDR2 YNNKEL (reference sequence). The CDR3 DNA reads TGTGCCAGCAGCCAAGTCGTCGGGGCCGGTGAGCAGTTCTTC. The encoded protein is CASSQVVGAGEQFF.

The chain recombines TRBV6-1 with TRBJ2-5; D might be TRBD2 (5 bases). The germline gives CDR1 MNHNS, CDR2 SASEGT. Trimming took 2 bases from V and 6 from J, leaving 10 bases between them. The CDR3 runs to 13 residues. The CDR3 is CASSETRGQTQYF. The DNA for the CDR3 is TGTGCCAGCAGTGAAACTAGAGGGCAGACCCAGTACTTC.

V and J are TRBV5-1 and TRBJ2-3; 10 bases align to TRBD2. Germline CDR1 SGHRS, CDR2 YFSETQ. CDR3 length: 14 residues. The trim removed 2 bases at V and 9 bases at J, leaving 6 bases unmatched. Here the CDR3 DNA reads TGCGCCAGCAGCTTCGGGACTAGCGAGAGGACGCAGTATTTT. It codes for CASSFGTSERTQYF.

V gene TRBV15 combines with J gene TRBJ2-1, with TRBD2 identical over 11 bases. V was clipped by 3 bases and J by 9 bases; unmatched bases: 10. This CDR3 spans 16 amino acids. In germline, CDR1 is LNHNV, CDR2 YYDKDF (reference sequence). The CDR3 DNA reads TGTGCCACCAGCAGGGCACTAGCGGGAGCACGTGGTGAGCAGTTCTTC. Protein: CATSRALAGARGEQFF.

J is TRBJ2-7 and V is TRBV20-1, with 10 bases aligning to TRBD2. The CDR3 has 16 amino acids. The J segment lost 0 bases and the V segment lost 0 bases, leaving 5 bases of the junction unmatched. CDR1 is DFQATT, CDR2 SNEGSKA, per germline (reference sequence). The CDR3 spells CSARDAASGSSYEQYF. CDR3 coding DNA: TGCAGTGCTAGAGATGCGGCTAGCGGGAGCTCCTACGAGCAGTACTTC.

This clonotype showed up just once. The chain has TRBV29-1 and TRBJ1-1; D is possibly TRBD1 (6 bases). Germline V gene sequence: CDR1 SQVTM, CDR2 ANQGSEA. Trimming took off 7 bases at V and 3 bases at J, with 9 bases between the two ends. The CDR3 runs to 11 residues. CDR3 sequence reads: CSGGQHTEAFF. The CDR3 DNA is TGCAGCGGAGGACAGCACACTGAAGCTTTCTTT.

A few counts support this clonotype. J is TRBJ2-7 and V is TRBV5-1; the match to TRBD1 covers 7 bases. CDR1 SGHRS and CDR2 YFSETQ come from the germline V gene. There are 13 residues in the CDR3. V lost 3 bases to trimming and J lost 5 bases; unmatched junction nucleotides: 5. In DNA, the CDR3 is TGCGCCAGCAGCTCCCGGACAGGAGACGAGCAGTACTTC. Amino acids: CASSSRTGDEQYF.

The chain links TRBV9 to TRBJ2-1; D remains unclear. The CDR3 loop spans 13 amino acids. CDR1 SGDLS and CDR2 YYNGEE come from the germline V gene. V lost 0 bases to trimming and J lost 2 bases, with 3 bases between them. The CDR3 coding sequence is TGTGCCAGCAGCGTAGGTACCTACAATGAGCAGTTCTTC. Translating gives CASSVGTYNEQFF.

This chain joins TRBV12-3 or TRBV12-4 and TRBJ1-5; 8 positions match TRBD1. V was clipped by 6 bases and J by 1 base; unmatched bases: 8. This CDR3 comprises 16 residues. CDR3 amino acids: CASRLSQGVSNQPQHF. CDR3 bases: TGTGCCAGCAGGTTATCACAGGGGGTGAGCAATCAGCCCCAGCATTTT.

The gene calls are TRBV19 and TRBJ2-5; tentative D call: TRBD1 (5 bases). Germline V gene sequence: CDR1 LNHDA, CDR2 SQIVND (reference sequence). Trimming shortened V by 7 bases and J by 1 base, and 13 bases separated the two germline ends. The CDR3 has 14 residues. CDR3 bases: TGTGCCAGTAATAAGGGGCCAACCCAAGAGACCCAGTACTTC. Protein product: CASNKGPTQETQYF.

The chain uses TRBV29-1 and TRBJ1-5; the match to TRBD1 covers 9 bases. The trim removed 6 bases at V and 5 bases at J, leaving 2 bases unmatched. The CDR3 loop spans 12 amino acids. Looked up from germline, CDR1 is SQVTM and CDR2 is ANQGSEA. As DNA, the CDR3 is TGCAGCGTCCGGACAGGGGATCAGCCCCAGCATTTT. Translated: CSVRTGDQPQHF.

The chain couples TRBV24-1 to TRBJ1-2; D gene unclear. There are 12 residues in the CDR3. The germline gives CDR1 KGHDR, CDR2 SFDVKD. The V and J ends lost 5 bases and 4 bases respectively, with 7 bases between them. This CDR3 reads CATSAPTYGYTF. CDR3 nucleotide sequence: TGTGCCACCAGTGCGCCCACCTATGGCTACACCTTC.

This clonotype was observed a few times. V gene TRBV5-1 combines with J gene TRBJ1-1; a weak D match, TRBD1 (5 bases). This CDR3 is 13 amino acids long. Germline V gene data show CDR1 as SGHRS and CDR2 as YFSETQ. V was cut by 5 bases and J by 1 base, with 9 bases left in between. CDR3 in amino acids: CASSPTENTEAFF. The DNA of the CDR3 is TGCGCCAGCAGTCCGACAGAGAACACTGAAGCTTTCTTT.

This sequence joins TRBV27 and TRBJ1-1, with D unresolved. Germline assignment: CDR1 MNHEY and CDR2 SMNVEV (reference sequence). V lost 0 bases, J lost 4 bases, and 9 bases lay in between. CDR3 length: 14 residues. DNA for the CDR3: TGTGCCAGCAGTTTATCTGGCAGAAGCACTGAAGCTTTCTTT. Amino acids: CASSLSGRSTEAFF.

The chain's CDR3 is CASSEDRVRLNEQFF. CDR3 nucleotides: TGTGCCAGCAGTGAGGACAGGGTTCGGTTGAATGAGCAGTTCTTC. The J gene is TRBJ2-1, the V gene TRBV6-1; 8 positions agree with TRBD1. The germline CDR1 and CDR2 sequences are MNHNS and SASEGT. V trimming: 3 bases; J trimming: 7 bases; junction bases outside the gene matches: 8. CDR3 size: 15 residues.

This clonotype was observed once. The chain has TRBV27 and TRBJ2-7, with 15 bases that match TRBD2. Germline V gives CDR1 MNHEY, CDR2 SMNVEV (reference sequence). This CDR3 contains 17 residues. J was trimmed by 7 bases and V by 5 bases; bases with no gene match: 12. Here the CDR3 reads CASSPRTSGRATDEQYF. The CDR3 DNA follows: TGTGCCAGCAGTCCCAGGACTAGCGGGAGGGCGACGGATGAGCAGTACTTC.

This clonotype was seen only once. The chain carries TRBV27 and TRBJ2-5; D gene unclear. From germline, CDR1 is MNHEY and CDR2 SMNVEV (reference sequence). There are 13 residues in the CDR3. The V gene lost 3 bases and the J gene lost 3 bases, with 8 bases spanning the gap. Here the CDR3 DNA reads TGTGCCAGCAGTTTCCGGCCAAAAGAGACCCAGTACTTC. Its translation is CASSFRPKETQYF.

The rearrangement links TRBV28 to TRBJ2-1, with D possibly being TRBD1 (5 bases). V was trimmed by 11 bases and J by 7 bases, leaving 18 bases between them. The CDR3 totals 13 residues. Germline assignment: CDR1 MDHEN and CDR2 SYDVKM. CDR3 bases: TGTGCCTCAAGGCGGACACCCCTAAATGAGCAGTTCTTC. It translates to CASRRTPLNEQFF.

A remark on this clonotype: At one end, the junction sequence differs from germline, possibly due to a read error. The chain couples TRBV3-1 to TRBJ2-1, with D perhaps matching TRBD1 (5 bases). Germline values: CDR1 LGHDT, CDR2 YNNKEL (reference sequence). The CDR3 is made up of 12 amino acids. The CDR3 nucleotides are TGTGCCAGCAGCGTGCTCGAGGACATCCTTAGATTC. Encoded protein: CASSVLEDILRF.

The chain links TRBV12-3 or TRBV12-4 to TRBJ1-5, with TRBD1 matching over 7 bases. There are 14 residues in the CDR3. V dropped 6 bases and J dropped 5; count of bases not matched to a gene: 7. The CDR3 region is CASRRGTEDQPQHF. The CDR3 nucleotides are TGTGCCAGCAGACGAGGGACAGAAGATCAGCCCCAGCATTTT.

The gene calls are TRBV9 and TRBJ2-7; 7 bases line up with TRBD2. Unmatched junction bases numbered 8, after V lost 4 bases and J lost 1 base. The germline V gene encodes CDR1 SGDLS and CDR2 YYNGEE. This CDR3 spans 15 amino acids. DNA for the CDR3: TGTGCCAGCAGCCCCCAAGCGGGAATTTCCTACGAGCAGTACTTC. It yields the protein CASSPQAGISYEQYF.

V usage is TRBV28 and J usage is TRBJ2-4; perhaps TRBD2 as D (5 bases). Trimming left V 4 bases short and J 3 bases short, with 10 bases between. The CDR3 runs 14 residues. The germline gives CDR1 MDHEN, CDR2 SYDVKM. The CDR3 loop reads CASSWRKGKNIQYF. Written as DNA, the CDR3 is TGTGCCAGCAGTTGGAGGAAAGGCAAAAACATTCAGTACTTC.

CDR3 in amino acids: CASSRGLAGLQETQYF. The DNA of the CDR3 is TGCGCCAGCAGCCGAGGACTAGCGGGGCTCCAAGAGACCCAGTACTTC. V usage is TRBV4-1 and J usage is TRBJ2-5; 12 bases fit TRBD2. This CDR3 comprises 16 residues. In germline, CDR1 is MGHRA, CDR2 YSYEKL. V dropped 4 bases and J dropped 1; count of bases not matched to a gene: 4.

This chain uses TRBV7-2 with TRBJ2-1; 8 bases are shared with TRBD2. CDR3 size: 15 residues. The germline gives CDR1 SGHTA, CDR2 FQGNSA. Trimming removed 2 bases from V and 5 bases from J; junction bases left unmatched: 5. The CDR3 region is CASSLYSGMNNEQFF. The CDR3 DNA reads TGTGCCAGCAGCTTATATAGCGGGATGAACAATGAGCAGTTCTTC.

The chain has TRBV7-9 and TRBJ1-2, with D unresolved. V gave up 5 bases and J gave up 2 bases, with 9 bases separating them. Germline CDR1 and CDR2: SEHNR and FQNEAQ (reference sequence). The CDR3 covers 13 residues. CDR3: CASSPPRNYGYTF. CDR3 nucleotides: TGTGCCAGCAGCCCCCCCAGAAACTATGGCTACACCTTC.

This rearrangement joins TRBV4-2 to TRBJ2-2; D remains ambiguous. CDR1 is LGHNA, CDR2 YNFKEQ, per germline. V was cut by 3 bases and J by 7 bases, with 12 bases left in between. The CDR3 contains 14 residues. The CDR3 spells CASSHTGGDGELFF. As DNA, the CDR3 is TGTGCCAGCAGCCACACGGGTGGGGACGGGGAGCTGTTTTTT.

J is TRBJ1-4 and V is TRBV2; no clear D gene. This CDR3 has 14 residues. Between the trimmed V and J ends, which lost 6 bases and 3 bases, there was a span of 11 bases. CDR1 is SNHLY and CDR2 is FYNNEI in the germline V gene. The CDR3 DNA sequence: TGTGCCAGCAGGGCCACACTGGCTAATGAAAAACTGTTTTTT. It encodes CASRATLANEKLFF.

The chain has TRBV20-1 and TRBJ1-1, with D unresolved. Germline CDR1 DFQATT, CDR2 SNEGSKA (reference sequence). CDR3 length: 18 residues. The ends were cut back, 5 bases at V and 0 bases at J, with 25 bases in the middle. CDR3: CSAYEGQKVSVMNTEAFF. As DNA, the CDR3 is TGCAGTGCTTACGAGGGCCAGAAGGTTTCTGTAATGAACACTGAAGCTTTCTTT.